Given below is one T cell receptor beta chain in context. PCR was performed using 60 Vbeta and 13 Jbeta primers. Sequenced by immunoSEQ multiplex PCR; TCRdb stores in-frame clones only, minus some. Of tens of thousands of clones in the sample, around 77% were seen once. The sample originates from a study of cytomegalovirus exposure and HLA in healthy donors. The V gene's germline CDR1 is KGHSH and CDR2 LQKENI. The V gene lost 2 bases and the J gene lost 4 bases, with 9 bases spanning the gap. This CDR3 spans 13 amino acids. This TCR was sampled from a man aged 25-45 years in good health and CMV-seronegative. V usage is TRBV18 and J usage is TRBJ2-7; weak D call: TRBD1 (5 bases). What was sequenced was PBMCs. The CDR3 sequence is CASSPGADYEQYF. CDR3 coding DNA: TGTGCCAGCTCACCAGGGGCCGATTACGAGCAGTACTTC.